A selection of T cell receptor beta chains follows, all from one sample in a study of sequential checkpoint blockade in melanoma. Sequencing was performed with immunoSEQ multiplex PCR; in TCRdb, only in-frame clones are kept and a portion is missing. The sample gives roughly 18,000 clones, around 74% of which show up once; about 37% is in the top ten. The sample was CD8+ T cells sorted from blood (inferred from file names), taken from a patient given nivolumab and ipilimumab in sequence. The receptor set was obtained from a human donor with melanoma. Both conserved end residues are trimmed from each CDR3.

j_gene | v_gene | CDR3aa
TRBJ2-2 | TRBV7-9 | ASSPDRVIAGELF
TRBJ1-2 | TRBV2 | ASSEAAGTGLTGYT
TRBJ1-2 | TRBV6-1 | ASFQGYYGYT
TRBJ2-3 | TRBV10-2 | ASSVGASGSTDTQY
TRBJ2-5 | TRBV4-1 | ASSQYQGGVETQY
TRBJ2-1 | TRBV7-8 | ASSLAYSGRVEQF
TRBJ1-1 | TRBV6-1 | ASRVTGQDTEAF
TRBJ1-3 | TRBV9 | ASSVSGKNTIY
TRBJ1-3 | TRBV27 | ASSLLGGSGNTIY
TRBJ2-3 | TRBV5-6 | ASSLTSGIADTQY
TRBJ2-7 | TRBV29-1 | SVEQEYEQY
TRBJ2-7 | TRBV5-1 | ASSGTGGPAYEQY
TRBJ2-5 | TRBV13 | ASSFRTGQGPGETQY